The 21 T cell receptor beta chains below were found in one sample sequenced in a study of cytomegalovirus exposure and HLA in healthy donors. The PCR made use of 60 Vbeta and 13 Jbeta primers. Profiled with immunoSEQ multiplex PCR; TCRdb holds only in-frame clones, not every one. This table has about 150,000 clones, less than 80% appearing once. Sequenced material: PBMCs. The source is a man aged 50-60 years in good health and CMV-seropositive.

The V gene is TRBV19, the J gene TRBJ1-3; TRBD1 might be the D (6 bases). The ends were cut back, 5 bases at V and 4 bases at J, with 18 bases in the middle. This CDR3 has 16 amino acids. Germline loops: CDR1 LNHDA, CDR2 SQIVND (reference sequence). DNA of the CDR3: TGTGCCAGTAGTCAGGGGACACCTACCCTGGGAAACACCATATATTTT. Translated, it gives CASSQGTPTLGNTIYF.

At least ten counts were recorded for this clone. V is TRBV6-5 and J is TRBJ1-1, with D unresolved. The germline gives CDR1 MNHEY, CDR2 SVGAGI. V was cut by 10 bases and J by 5 bases, with 11 bases left in between. This CDR3 region has 11 residues. In DNA, the CDR3 is TGTGCCACCTTTTCGAGAACTGAAGCTTTCTTT. Translating gives CATFSRTEAFF.

The rearrangement joins TRBV12-5 to TRBJ2-7; TRBD1 might be the D (5 bases). With 4 bases removed from V and 2 bases from J, the gap between germline ends came to 15 bases. Germline values: CDR1 LGHNT, CDR2 FRNRAP. The CDR3 is 15 amino acids. The chain's CDR3 is CASGSGQTAAYEQYF. CDR3 nucleotides: TGTGCTAGTGGTTCCGGCCAGACAGCAGCCTACGAGCAGTACTTC.

This clone was counted only a few times. This chain joins TRBV7-2 and TRBJ1-2; TRBD1 is a possible D gene (6 bases). Germline V gene sequence: CDR1 SGHTA, CDR2 FQGNSA. The CDR3 runs to 15 residues. Trimming took 0 bases from V and 8 from J, leaving 16 bases between them. This CDR3 reads CASSLARTGIGGYTF. The DNA of the CDR3 is TGTGCCAGCAGCTTAGCGCGCACAGGGATTGGGGGCTACACCTTC.

The chain carries TRBV6-1 and TRBJ1-1; the match to TRBD1 covers 8 bases. The CDR3 runs 15 residues. Germline lookup yields CDR1 MNHNS and CDR2 SASEGT. The trim removed 3 bases at V and 0 bases at J, leaving 3 bases unmatched. The CDR3 DNA reads TGTGCCAGCAGTGAGCAGGGGGCGATGAACACTGAAGCTTTCTTT. Translating gives CASSEQGAMNTEAFF.

This clone showed up just a few times. This rearrangement joins TRBV2 to TRBJ1-1, with D perhaps TRBD1 (6 bases). Deletions cut 8 bases from V and 0 bases from J, with 16 bases between. Germline values: CDR1 SNHLY, CDR2 FYNNEI. The CDR3 length is 15 residues. CDR3: CASRRTVNMNTEAFF. The CDR3, as DNA: TGTGCCAGCCGTCGGACAGTGAACATGAACACTGAAGCTTTCTTT.

The chain joins TRBV5-1 to TRBJ1-2, with 7 bases identical to TRBD1. The CDR3 extends over 15 amino acids. CDR1 and CDR2 (germline): SGHRS, YFSETQ. V trimming: 0 bases; J trimming: 3 bases; junction bases outside the gene matches: 5. The DNA for the CDR3 is TGCGCCAGCAGCTTGGGTGTCCAGGGGGACTATGGCTACACCTTC. Translation gives CASSLGVQGDYGYTF.

This chain joins TRBV6-5 and TRBJ2-7; 12 bases fit TRBD1. CDR1 is MNHEY and CDR2 is SVGAGI in the germline V gene. V shed 0 bases and J 8 bases; nucleotides not matched to a gene: 2. The CDR3 contains 14 residues. The CDR3 reads CASSYSGQGAKQYF. CDR3 coding DNA: TGTGCCAGCAGTTACTCGGGACAGGGGGCCAAGCAGTACTTC.

This clone was detected only a few times. CDR3 amino acids: CASSLAGGTEQFF. The CDR3 DNA sequence: TGTGCCAGCAGCTTAGCCGGGGGGACTGAGCAGTTCTTC. This chain uses TRBV7-8 with TRBJ2-1, with 7 bases lining up with TRBD2. The CDR3 covers 13 residues. The V gene end was trimmed by 0 bases and the J gene end by 9 bases; junction bases not matched to a gene: 2. Germline CDR1 is SGHVS and CDR2 is FQNEAQ.

The rearrangement joins TRBV2 to TRBJ1-4; no reliable D call. V lost 2 bases and J 0 bases, leaving 7 bases between the germline ends. CDR3 length: 15 amino acids. The V gene's germline CDR1 is SNHLY and CDR2 FYNNEI. DNA of the CDR3: TGTGCCAGCAGTGAACGACTCTCAACTAATGAAAAACTGTTTTTT. Translation: CASSERLSTNEKLFF.

The chain links TRBV4-2 to TRBJ2-1, with D possibly matching TRBD2 (6 bases). V shed 1 base and J shed 9 bases, with 19 bases lying between them. Germline values: CDR1 LGHNA, CDR2 YNFKEQ. The CDR3 extends over 16 amino acids. CDR3 DNA sequence: TGTGCCAGCAGCCAAGTCCCGGCCGGCGGGGAGCGTGAGCAGTTCTTC. Protein: CASSQVPAGGEREQFF.

This chain uses TRBV4-1 with TRBJ2-7, with TRBD2 matching over 7 bases. There are 18 residues in the CDR3. CDR1 and CDR2 (germline): MGHRA, YSYEKL. Germline trimming cut 0 bases from V and 0 bases from J; bases unmatched to any gene: 11. The CDR3 DNA reads as TGCGCCAGCAGCCAAGATCACCCCGGGAGGTTGGGCTCCTACGAGCAGTACTTC. This sequence encodes CASSQDHPGRLGSYEQYF.

The chain couples TRBV12-5 to TRBJ1-3; TRBD1 matches 8 bases. The CDR3 runs 17 residues. The V gene end was trimmed by 6 bases and the J gene end by 0 bases; junction bases not matched to a gene: 10. Germline V gives CDR1 LGHNT, CDR2 FRNRAP. CDR3 loop: CASGSNYGTGSGNTIYF. The CDR3 DNA follows: TGTGCTAGTGGATCGAATTACGGGACAGGCTCTGGAAACACCATATATTTT.

V is TRBV29-1 and J is TRBJ1-5, with TRBD1 matching over 8 bases. The CDR3 consists of 15 residues. Trimming cost V 6 bases and J 6 bases; bases outside gene matches: 13. Germline V gene lookup returns CDR1 SQVTM and CDR2 ANQGSEA. The CDR3 DNA follows: TGCAGCGTGGGATGGGGGACAGGCGTGGGTCAGCCCCAGCATTTT. Translated: CSVGWGTGVGQPQHF.

The chain couples TRBV4-3 to TRBJ2-3; 8 bases are a match to TRBD1. The CDR3 consists of 15 residues. The V gene end was trimmed by 0 bases and the J gene end by 2 bases; junction bases not matched to a gene: 1. Looked up from germline, CDR1 is LGHNA and CDR2 is YSLEER. Written as DNA, the CDR3 is TGCGCCAGCAGCCAAGAGACAGGGGTCACAGATACGCAGTATTTT. This encodes CASSQETGVTDTQYF.

As for this clone: The junction departs from germline at one end; a sequencing error may be responsible. The chain employs TRBV7-9 and TRBJ1-1; weak D call: TRBD1 (5 bases). The CDR3 has 12 amino acids. The germline V gene encodes CDR1 SEHNR and CDR2 FQNEAQ (reference sequence). For the CDR3, the DNA is TGTTCCAGCAGCTTAGTCAGGGCTGAAGCTTTCTTT. Protein: CSSSLVRAEAFF.

The chain is built from TRBV6-1 and TRBJ1-1; tentatively, D is TRBD1 (6 bases). The CDR3 has 13 amino acids. Trimming took 5 bases from V and 9 from J, leaving 16 bases between them. Germline CDR1 is MNHNS and CDR2 is SASEGT. Here the CDR3 reads CASSLGGQSKAFF. CDR3 bases: TGTGCCAGCAGTCTAGGGGGTCAGAGTAAAGCTTTCTTT.

The chain links TRBV5-6 to TRBJ2-1, with D possibly TRBD2 on 7 matching bases. Germline assignment: CDR1 SGHDT and CDR2 YYEEEE. V dropped 1 base and J dropped 4 bases, with 9 bases sitting between them. The CDR3 has 14 residues. The CDR3 protein is CASSLRGAYNEQFF. DNA of the CDR3: TGTGCCAGCAGCTTGCGGGGGGCATACAATGAGCAGTTCTTC.

V and J are TRBV6-5 and TRBJ2-7; a possible D gene is TRBD1 (5 bases). The CDR3 has 13 amino acids. Germline CDR1 MNHEY, CDR2 SVGAGI. Trimming shortened V by 4 bases and J by 7 bases, and 14 bases separated the two germline ends. CDR3 region: CASSSLRAGEQYF. DNA of the CDR3: TGTGCCAGCAGTTCCCTCCGGGCAGGGGAGCAGTACTTC.

The chain has TRBV29-1 and TRBJ2-2; D is unresolved. CDR1 is SQVTM, CDR2 ANQGSEA, per germline. The CDR3 is 14 amino acids. V was clipped by 7 bases and J by 2 bases, with 14 bases between them. CDR3 sequence: CSASNPLNTGELFF. DNA of the CDR3: TGCAGCGCCTCTAACCCCCTTAACACCGGGGAGCTGTTTTTT.

This chain uses TRBV10-1 with TRBJ1-5; D is possibly TRBD1 (6 bases). This CDR3 region has 14 residues. Germline CDR1 and CDR2: WNHNN and SYGVQD (reference sequence). Trimming removed 6 bases at V and 2 bases at J, with 11 bases between. DNA of the CDR3: TGCGCCAGCAGGCAGGGGCTAGGCAATCAGCCCCAGCATTTT. Amino acid sequence: CASRQGLGNQPQHF.